The 9 T cell receptor beta chains given below trace back to one sample, sequenced in a study of OX40 agonist ivuxolimab in advanced cancers. Clones were sequenced by immunoSEQ multiplex PCR, and TCRdb holds only the in-frame ones, with some missing. In the table there are around 11,000 clones, around 80% of which are singletons. This specimen was CD4+ or CD8+ T cells sorted from blood, taken in a trial of the OX40 agonist ivuxolimab. Every receptor here comes from an adult with an advanced solid tumor such as melanoma, head and neck, liver or kidney cancer.

The rearrangement joins TRBV4-1 to TRBJ2-7, with D possibly matching TRBD2 (5 bases). Germline V CDR1 and CDR2: MGHRA, YSYEKL. This CDR3 region has 14 residues. Trimming took 4 bases from V and 2 from J, leaving 12 bases between them. CDR3 nucleotides: TGCGCCAGCAGCCCCCGGACTGTGGCCTACGAGCAGTACTTC. Its protein product is CASSPRTVAYEQYF.

This chain uses TRBV4-2 with TRBJ2-1, with a weak D call TRBD2 (6 bases). The CDR3 sequence is 18 residues long. V was pared by 0 bases and J by 1 base, with 16 bases between. Looked up from germline, CDR1 is LGHNA and CDR2 is YNFKEQ. The CDR3, as DNA: TGTGCCAGCAGCCAAGAGGCCGGGAGATTTCATTCCTACAATGAGCAGTTCTTC. As protein: CASSQEAGRFHSYNEQFF.

CDR3 bases: TGTGCCAGCAGCCTCACCTACGAGCAGTACTTC. Translated, it gives CASSLTYEQYF. The rearrangement links TRBV11-2 to TRBJ2-7; D remains unclear. The CDR3 length is 11 residues. V lost 5 bases to trimming and J lost 2 bases, with 4 bases between them. The V gene's germline CDR1 is SGHAT and CDR2 FQNNGV. Filled out from reference TRBV11-2 and TRBJ2-7, the complete variable domain reads EAGVAQSPRYKIIEKRQSVAFWCNPISGHATLYWYQQILGQGPKLLIQFQNNGVVDDSQLPKDRFSAERLKGVDSTLKIQPAKLEDSAVYLCASSLTYEQYFGPGTRLTVT.

The chain is built from TRBV6-6 and TRBJ1-1, with D perhaps TRBD1 (5 bases). Germline V gene sequence: CDR1 MNHNY, CDR2 SVGAGI (reference sequence). The CDR3 sequence is 12 residues long. V was shortened by 4 bases and J by 7 bases, with 10 bases between the two germline ends. CDR3 residues: CASSSSGIEAFF. Written as DNA, the CDR3 is TGTGCCAGCAGTTCGTCAGGGATTGAAGCTTTCTTT.

The chain is built from TRBV7-9 and TRBJ2-1; 7 nucleotides line up with TRBD1. Trimming took 1 base from V and 2 from J; bases not matched to a gene: 2. Germline-derived CDR1 and CDR2 are SEHNR and FQNEAQ (reference sequence). CDR3 length: 15 amino acids. The CDR3 region has the DNA TGTGCCAGCAGCTTAGGCGACAGGGCCTACAATGAGCAGTTCTTC. This sequence encodes CASSLGDRAYNEQFF.

The chain uses TRBV5-6 and TRBJ1-1; weak D call: TRBD1 (5 bases). V lost 1 base to trimming and J lost 7 bases, with 11 bases between them. The length of the CDR3 is 13 residues. CDR1 and CDR2 from the germline V gene are SGHDT and YYEEEE. Written as DNA, the CDR3 is TGTGCCAGCAGCTTGAACAGGTTAGGTGAAGCTTTCTTT. This sequence encodes CASSLNRLGEAFF.

Concerning this clone itself: Its ends do not fully match the called genes, so a read error is possible. The CDR3 sequence is CASSLVGPHLF. CDR3 sequence (DNA): TGTGCCAGCAGCTTAGTTGGGCCCCACCTCTTC. The chain combines TRBV7-6 with TRBJ2-7; D is unresolved. Per the germline V gene, CDR1 is SGHVS and CDR2 is FNYEAQ. CDR3 length equals 11 residues.

The V and J genes are TRBV4-2 and TRBJ1-1; D gene uncertain. Between the trimmed V and J ends, which lost 1 base and 0 bases, there was a span of 3 bases. Germline loops: CDR1 LGHNA, CDR2 YNFKEQ. The CDR3 length is 13 residues. The CDR3 DNA reads TGTGCCAGCAGCCAAGTGCTGAACACTGAAGCTTTCTTT. It encodes CASSQVLNTEAFF.

The genes are TRBV4-1 and TRBJ2-7; a weak D match, TRBD2 (6 bases). This CDR3 has 15 residues. Germline CDR1 reads MGHRA; CDR2 reads YSYEKL. Between the trimmed V and J ends, which lost 4 bases and 2 bases, there was a span of 15 bases. The chain's CDR3 is CASSPLNGGTYEQYF. For the CDR3, the DNA is TGCGCCAGCAGCCCGTTGAACGGGGGTACCTACGAGCAGTACTTC.